This passage covers 6 T cell receptor beta chains from one sample sequenced in a study of CD8 T cells in ankylosing spondylitis (dated by TCRdb to about 2017). General findings and caveats noted by the study authors: Blood from ankylosing spondylitis patients appeared to be characterized by a TCR beta motif made up of several highly homologous amino acid variants.

No antigen has been assigned to these receptors. Libraries were prepared through 5' RACE. Sequencing was performed on an Illumina HiSeq 2500. The public reads were run again by TCRdb, first through fastp at Q25 and then through MiXCR, and only productive beta chains were kept. A single entry per CDR3 protein holds the most common genes and DNA from its merged rows. The sample data list roughly 370,000 distinct CDR3 sequences, and around 20% of these were observed just once. Together, the top ten hold less than 20% of the sample. The sample was blood, either unsorted or a sorted T cell fraction (not recorded which). These receptors originate from a male donor with ankylosing spondylitis.

The table lists this clonotype with a few counts. The chain has TRBV12-3 or TRBV12-4 and TRBJ1-2; D possibly corresponds to TRBD1 (6 bases). The germline V and J ends were trimmed by 1 base and 7 bases, with 10 bases remaining between them. The CDR3 covers 13 residues. CDR3 DNA: TGTGCCAGCAGTTTAGTACAGGGCTTTGGCTACACCTTC. It codes for CASSLVQGFGYTF.

The table lists this clonotype with a few counts. V is TRBV29-1 and J is TRBJ2-1; no definite D call. Germline assignment: CDR1 SQVTM and CDR2 ANQGSEA. Trimming left V 6 bases short and J 4 bases short, with 10 bases between. The length of the CDR3 is 12 residues. The CDR3, as DNA: TGCAGCGTGGACCGGTCTTACAATGAGCAGTTCTTC. Translation gives CSVDRSYNEQFF.

This clonotype was counted a few times. The chain employs TRBV6-2 or TRBV6-3 and TRBJ2-3, with D possibly matching TRBD2 (6 bases). The germline V gene encodes CDR1 MNHEY and CDR2 SVGEGT. V shed 6 bases and J shed 4 bases, with 23 bases lying between them. There are 17 residues in the CDR3. The CDR3 DNA follows: TGTGCCAGCAGCGCACCCCGACTAGTCGGTGTTGCAGATACGCAGTATTTT. It translates to CASSAPRLVGVADTQYF.

A few counts support this clonotype. This chain links TRBV11-1 with TRBJ2-2; either TRBD1 or TRBD2 may supply D (5 bases each). Between the trimmed V and J ends, which lost 4 bases and 8 bases, there was a span of 20 bases. From germline, CDR1 is SGHAT and CDR2 FQDESV (reference sequence). The CDR3 runs to 16 residues. This CDR3 reads CASSSNPLGTKGELFF. Here the CDR3 DNA reads TGTGCCAGCAGCTCAAACCCCCTCGGGACGAAGGGGGAGCTGTTTTTT. The full variable domain, its missing parts supplied by reference TRBV11-1 and TRBJ2-2, is EAEVAQSPRYKITEKSQAVAFWCDPISGHATLYWYRQILGQGPELLVQFQDESVVDDSQLPKDRFSAERLKGVDSTLKIQPAELGDSAMYLCASSSNPLGTKGELFFGEGSRLTVL.

This clonotype turned up a few times. The J gene is TRBJ1-1, the V gene TRBV5-1, with a possible D match to TRBD1 (6 bases). CDR1 is SGHRS, CDR2 YFSETQ, per germline. Trimming cost V 3 bases and J 0 bases, with 12 bases left between them. The CDR3 length is 15 residues. Here the CDR3 reads CASSSGAGLNTEAFF. In nucleotides, the CDR3 is TGCGCCAGCAGCTCGGGGGCAGGGTTGAACACTGAAGCTTTCTTT.

The chain carries TRBV6-1 and TRBJ1-6; D unresolved. The V end lost 6 bases, the J end lost 8 bases, and 11 bases lay between the germline ends. The CDR3 runs 13 residues. Germline loops: CDR1 MNHNS, CDR2 SASEGT. The CDR3 protein is CASRSFTDSPLHF. Here the CDR3 DNA reads TGTGCCAGCAGGTCGTTTACGGATTCACCCCTCCACTTT.